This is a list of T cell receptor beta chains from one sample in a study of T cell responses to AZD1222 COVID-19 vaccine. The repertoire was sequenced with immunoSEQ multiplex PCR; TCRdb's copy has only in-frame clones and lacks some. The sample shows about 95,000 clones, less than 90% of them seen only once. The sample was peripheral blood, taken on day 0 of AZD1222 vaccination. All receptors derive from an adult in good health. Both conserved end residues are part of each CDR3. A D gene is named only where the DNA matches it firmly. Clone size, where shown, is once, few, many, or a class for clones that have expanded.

CDR3 DNA: TGTGCCAGCAGTTTATATGGAGGGAGTCTTAACTATGGCTACACCTTC
CDR3 protein: CASSLYGGSLNYGYTF
V gene: TRBV28
J gene: TRBJ1-2
D gene: -
clone size: -

CDR3 DNA: TGCGCCAGCAGCCAACGTGGGGCCTACGAGCAGTACTTC
CDR3 protein: CASSQRGAYEQYF
V gene: TRBV4-1
J gene: TRBJ2-7
D gene: -
clone size: once

CDR3 DNA: TGTGCCAGCAGCTTAGGGCCCAGGGGCTCCTATAATTCACCCCTCCACTTT
CDR3 protein: CASSLGPRGSYNSPLHF
V gene: TRBV7-6
J gene: TRBJ1-6
D gene: -
clone size: -

CDR3 DNA: TGTGCCAGCAGGCGGGGGCTAGAAAGAACCGAGCAGTACTTC
CDR3 protein: CASRRGLERTEQYF
V gene: TRBV11-2
J gene: TRBJ2-7
D gene: -
clone size: -

CDR3 DNA: TGTGCCAGCAGTTACTCGACGTTCCTAAGCTCCTACGAGCAGTACTTC
CDR3 protein: CASSYSTFLSSYEQYF
V gene: TRBV6-5
J gene: TRBJ2-7
D gene: -
clone size: -

CDR3 DNA: TGTGCCAGCAGCCAAATTCCTTTCAATTCACCCCTCCACTTT
CDR3 protein: CASSQIPFNSPLHF
V gene: TRBV3-1/TRBV3-2
J gene: TRBJ1-6
D gene: -
clone size: -

CDR3 DNA: TGTGCCAGCAGCCCCGGCCCAAGGGATTCACCCCTCCACTTT
CDR3 protein: CASSPGPRDSPLHF
V gene: TRBV7-3
J gene: TRBJ1-6
D gene: -
clone size: -

CDR3 DNA: TGTGCTAGTGGACCGGGCCGAGAATCAGATACGCAGTATTTT
CDR3 protein: CASGPGRESDTQYF
V gene: TRBV12-5
J gene: TRBJ2-3
D gene: -
clone size: once

CDR3 DNA: TGCAGCGTAAGGACAGGGGGCCTCTATGGCTACACCTTC
CDR3 protein: CSVRTGGLYGYTF
V gene: TRBV29-1
J gene: TRBJ1-2
D gene: TRBD1
clone size: -

CDR3 DNA: TGCGCCAGCATGGAAGTGTTTTTGGCGGGGGGCACAGATACGCAGTATTTT
CDR3 protein: CASMEVFLAGGTDTQYF
V gene: TRBV10-2
J gene: TRBJ2-3
D gene: TRBD2
clone size: -

CDR3 DNA: TGTGCCAGTAAGCGTGCCGGGGGGAAGGAGGACCAGTACTTC
CDR3 protein: CASKRAGGKEDQYF
V gene: TRBV6-6
J gene: TRBJ2-5
D gene: TRBD2
clone size: -

CDR3 DNA: TGTGCCAGCAGCAGACAATGGAACACTGAAGCTTTCTTT
CDR3 protein: CASSRQWNTEAFF
V gene: TRBV5-6
J gene: TRBJ1-1
D gene: -
clone size: -

CDR3 DNA: TGTGCCAGCAGCTTGGGGGGGTATAAAGAGACCCAGTACTTC
CDR3 protein: CASSLGGYKETQYF
V gene: TRBV5-4
J gene: TRBJ2-5
D gene: -
clone size: -

CDR3 DNA: TGTGCCAGCAGCGTAAATTCCGGGACAGGGATCTATGGCTACACCTTC
CDR3 protein: CASSVNSGTGIYGYTF
V gene: TRBV9
J gene: TRBJ1-2
D gene: TRBD1
clone size: -

CDR3 DNA: TGCACCAGCAGCCAAGATCCGACAGGGTTGAACACTGAAGCTTTCTTT
CDR3 protein: CTSSQDPTGLNTEAFF
V gene: TRBV1
J gene: TRBJ1-1
D gene: -
clone size: -

CDR3 DNA: TGTGCCAGTAGTATTCGCCCCGGCACAGATACGCAGTATTTT
CDR3 protein: CASSIRPGTDTQYF
V gene: TRBV19
J gene: TRBJ2-3
D gene: -
clone size: -

CDR3 DNA: TGCGCCAGCAGCCTTACGGGAGCTCCTAACTATGGCTACACCTTC
CDR3 protein: CASSLTGAPNYGYTF
V gene: TRBV4-3
J gene: TRBJ1-2
D gene: -
clone size: -

CDR3 DNA: TGCGCCAGCACCGAGCTAGGGCCGGCTAATTCACCCCTCCACTTT
CDR3 protein: CASTELGPANSPLHF
V gene: TRBV10-2
J gene: TRBJ1-6
D gene: -
clone size: -

CDR3 DNA: TGTGCCAGCAGTGAACCACAGGGGACGGTGGGGAATTCACCCCTCCACTTT
CDR3 protein: CASSEPQGTVGNSPLHF
V gene: TRBV2
J gene: TRBJ1-6
D gene: TRBD1
clone size: few

CDR3 DNA: TGTGCCAGCAGCTTGCCCGGGACCATGTCCTACGAGCAGTACTTC
CDR3 protein: CASSLPGTMSYEQYF
V gene: TRBV5-5
J gene: TRBJ2-7
D gene: -
clone size: -

CDR3 DNA: TGTGCCAGCTCCTCTGGACGGGAGGGTGGTAATTCACCCCTCCACTTT
CDR3 protein: CASSSGREGGNSPLHF
V gene: TRBV18
J gene: TRBJ1-6
D gene: -
clone size: -

CDR3 DNA: TGTGCCATCAGCCCGGTGGGGGCAAGGAGCTCCTACGAGCAGTACTTC
CDR3 protein: CAISPVGARSSYEQYF
V gene: TRBV10-3
J gene: TRBJ2-7
D gene: -
clone size: -

CDR3 DNA: TGTGCCACCGTTTATGACACTGAAGCTTTCTTT
CDR3 protein: CATVYDTEAFF
V gene: TRBV2
J gene: TRBJ1-1
D gene: -
clone size: -

CDR3 DNA: TGTGCCAGCAGTGACTTAGGGACCATATATTTT
CDR3 protein: CASSDLGTIYF
V gene: TRBV2
J gene: TRBJ1-3
D gene: -
clone size: -

CDR3 DNA: TGCGCCAGCAGCGACCAACCACGCGGTATCTATGGCTACACCTTC
CDR3 protein: CASSDQPRGIYGYTF
V gene: TRBV4-1
J gene: TRBJ1-2
D gene: -
clone size: -

CDR3 DNA: TGCGCCAGCAGCTTGGAAAACTTGAACACTGAAGCTTTCTTT
CDR3 protein: CASSLENLNTEAFF
V gene: TRBV5-1
J gene: TRBJ1-1
D gene: -
clone size: -

CDR3 DNA: TGTGCCAGCAGCTTGGCTAGTCATACGCAGTATTTT
CDR3 protein: CASSLASHTQYF
V gene: TRBV5-6
J gene: TRBJ2-3
D gene: -
clone size: once

CDR3 DNA: TGTGCCAGCAGCTCGGGACTGTCCTGGGGAAACACCATATATTTT
CDR3 protein: CASSSGLSWGNTIYF
V gene: TRBV7-2
J gene: TRBJ1-3
D gene: -
clone size: -

CDR3 DNA: TGTGCCAGCAGCGTCCCGGGACTAGCGGGCGGATATCTCACAGATACGCAGTATTTT
CDR3 protein: CASSVPGLAGGYLTDTQYF
V gene: TRBV7-2
J gene: TRBJ2-3
D gene: TRBD2
clone size: -

CDR3 DNA: TGTGCCAGCAGCGTAGAGGGATCCTATAATTCACCCCTCCACTTT
CDR3 protein: CASSVEGSYNSPLHF
V gene: TRBV9
J gene: TRBJ1-6
D gene: -
clone size: -

CDR3 DNA: TGTGCCAGCGCGCAGGGCGACTATGGCTACACCTTC
CDR3 protein: CASAQGDYGYTF
V gene: TRBV6-5
J gene: TRBJ1-2
D gene: -
clone size: -

CDR3 DNA: TGCGCCAGCAGCCAAGGCAACAGGGGTCATGAAAAACTGTTTTTT
CDR3 protein: CASSQGNRGHEKLFF
V gene: TRBV4-1
J gene: TRBJ1-4
D gene: TRBD1
clone size: -

CDR3 DNA: TGTGCCAGTACCATACAGGGGATCGTCTTCTTT
CDR3 protein: CASTIQGIVFF
V gene: TRBV28
J gene: TRBJ1-1
D gene: TRBD1
clone size: -

CDR3 DNA: TGCGCCAGCAGCTTGGCAGGGTCGGCCGCCTACAATGAGCAGTTCTTC
CDR3 protein: CASSLAGSAAYNEQFF
V gene: TRBV5-1
J gene: TRBJ2-1
D gene: -
clone size: -

CDR3 DNA: TGCAGCGTTGTCGGGGCCGAAGAGACCCAGTACTTC
CDR3 protein: CSVVGAEETQYF
V gene: TRBV29-1
J gene: TRBJ2-5
D gene: -
clone size: -

CDR3 DNA: TGTGCCAGCAGCTTGGTAGCAGACCTGAACACTGAAGCTTTCTTT
CDR3 protein: CASSLVADLNTEAFF
V gene: TRBV5-4
J gene: TRBJ1-1
D gene: -
clone size: -

CDR3 DNA: TGTGCCAGCAGTTCCGAGCGGGGCTCGCAGTATTTT
CDR3 protein: CASSSERGSQYF
V gene: TRBV2
J gene: TRBJ2-3
D gene: TRBD2
clone size: once

CDR3 DNA: TGCGCCAGCAGCCACCTACGCAATCACGAGGGCTCTGGGGCCAACGTCCTGACTTTC
CDR3 protein: CASSHLRNHEGSGANVLTF
V gene: TRBV4-3
J gene: TRBJ2-6
D gene: -
clone size: -

CDR3 DNA: TGTGCCAGCAGCAACAGGGGTGGCGAAAAACTGTTTTTT
CDR3 protein: CASSNRGGEKLFF
V gene: TRBV7-2
J gene: TRBJ1-4
D gene: TRBD1
clone size: once

CDR3 DNA: TGTGCCACCAGCAGAGACCGGGAGTGGAATACGCAGTATTTT
CDR3 protein: CATSRDREWNTQYF
V gene: TRBV15
J gene: TRBJ2-3
D gene: -
clone size: once

CDR3 DNA: TGTGCCAGCAGCCGACAGGGGACGGGCGATGGCTACACCTTC
CDR3 protein: CASSRQGTGDGYTF
V gene: TRBV16
J gene: TRBJ1-2
D gene: TRBD1
clone size: -

CDR3 DNA: TGTGCCAGTAGTGTCCGGGAGAGGGACGGCATGGGGATCACTGAAGCTTTCTTT
CDR3 protein: CASSVRERDGMGITEAFF
V gene: TRBV19
J gene: TRBJ1-1
D gene: -
clone size: -

CDR3 DNA: TGCAGTGCTAGTTTTCCGGGTAGCGATCTGGGGGAGCAGTTCTTC
CDR3 protein: CSASFPGSDLGEQFF
V gene: TRBV20-1
J gene: TRBJ2-1
D gene: -
clone size: once

CDR3 DNA: TGTGCCAGCAGCTTCCGATACTCCTACAATGAGCAGTTCTTC
CDR3 protein: CASSFRYSYNEQFF
V gene: TRBV11-2
J gene: TRBJ2-1
D gene: -
clone size: -

CDR3 DNA: TGTGCCAGCAGTTCCGGGACAGGGGGCTACGAGCAGTACTTC
CDR3 protein: CASSSGTGGYEQYF
V gene: TRBV6-5
J gene: TRBJ2-7
D gene: TRBD1
clone size: -

CDR3 DNA: TGCGCCAGCAGCCGGACAGGGAGCGAGGGCTACACCTTC
CDR3 protein: CASSRTGSEGYTF
V gene: TRBV5-1
J gene: TRBJ1-2
D gene: TRBD1
clone size: -

CDR3 DNA: TGCGCCAGCAGCTTGGTCAGGACCGCCAACACTGAAGCTTTCTTT
CDR3 protein: CASSLVRTANTEAFF
V gene: TRBV5-1
J gene: TRBJ1-1
D gene: -
clone size: -

CDR3 DNA: TGTGCCAGCAGCTTATGGGGCAGGGGGCCCGGCTACACCTTC
CDR3 protein: CASSLWGRGPGYTF
V gene: TRBV11-2
J gene: TRBJ1-2
D gene: TRBD1
clone size: -

CDR3 DNA: TGCGCCAGCAGTGGGACAGGGAGAGGTCTCTCGTTT
CDR3 protein: CASSGTGRGLSF
V gene: TRBV10-1
J gene: TRBJ1-1
D gene: TRBD1
clone size: -

CDR3 DNA: TGTGCCACCTACGGAGGCTCTGGAAACACCATATATTTT
CDR3 protein: CATYGGSGNTIYF
V gene: TRBV28
J gene: TRBJ1-3
D gene: -
clone size: -

CDR3 DNA: TGTGCCAGCAGCGTAGGCGTCTCCTACGAGCAGTACTTC
CDR3 protein: CASSVGVSYEQYF
V gene: TRBV9
J gene: TRBJ2-7
D gene: -
clone size: few

CDR3 DNA: TGTGCCAGCAGTTATGGCGGACAGCCGTATGGCTACACCTTC
CDR3 protein: CASSYGGQPYGYTF
V gene: TRBV6-5
J gene: TRBJ1-2
D gene: -
clone size: -

CDR3 DNA: TGTGCCAGCTCACCTGCGGGGGGAAACAATGAGCAGTTCTTC
CDR3 protein: CASSPAGGNNEQFF
V gene: TRBV18
J gene: TRBJ2-1
D gene: TRBD2
clone size: -

CDR3 DNA: TGCAGCGTTGGGGCTACGAACACTGAAGCTTTCTTT
CDR3 protein: CSVGATNTEAFF
V gene: TRBV29-1
J gene: TRBJ1-1
D gene: -
clone size: -

CDR3 DNA: TGTGCCAGCAGCTTAAGTAGGGACGACGGGGAGCTGTTTTTT
CDR3 protein: CASSLSRDDGELFF
V gene: TRBV11-3
J gene: TRBJ2-2
D gene: -
clone size: -